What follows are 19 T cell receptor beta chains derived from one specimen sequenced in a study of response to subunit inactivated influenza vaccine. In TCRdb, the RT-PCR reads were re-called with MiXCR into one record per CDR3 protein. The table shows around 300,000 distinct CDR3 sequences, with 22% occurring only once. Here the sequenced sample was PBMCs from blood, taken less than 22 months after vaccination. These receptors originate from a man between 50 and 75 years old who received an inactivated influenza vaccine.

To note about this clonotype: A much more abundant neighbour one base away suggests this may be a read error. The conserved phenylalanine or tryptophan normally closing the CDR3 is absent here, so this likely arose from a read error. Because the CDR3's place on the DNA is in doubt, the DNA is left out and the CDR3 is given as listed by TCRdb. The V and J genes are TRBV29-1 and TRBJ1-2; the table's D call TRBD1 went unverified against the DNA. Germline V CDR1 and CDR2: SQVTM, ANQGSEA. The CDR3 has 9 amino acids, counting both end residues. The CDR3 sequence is CSVGGTSTV.

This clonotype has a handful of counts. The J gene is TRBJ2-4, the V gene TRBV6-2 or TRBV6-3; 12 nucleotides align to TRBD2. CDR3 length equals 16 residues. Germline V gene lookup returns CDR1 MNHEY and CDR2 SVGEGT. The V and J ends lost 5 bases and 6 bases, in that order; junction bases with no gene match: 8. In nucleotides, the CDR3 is TGTGCCAGCAGTCCCCCGACTAGCGGGAGCGGAAACATTCAGTACTTC. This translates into CASSPPTSGSGNIQYF.

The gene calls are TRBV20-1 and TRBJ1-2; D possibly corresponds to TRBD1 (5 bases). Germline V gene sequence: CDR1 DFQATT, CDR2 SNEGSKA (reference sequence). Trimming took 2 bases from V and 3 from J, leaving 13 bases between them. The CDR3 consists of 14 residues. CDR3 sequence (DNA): TGCAGTGCTAGACCCAACAGGAAAGACTATGGCTACACCTTC. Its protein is CSARPNRKDYGYTF.

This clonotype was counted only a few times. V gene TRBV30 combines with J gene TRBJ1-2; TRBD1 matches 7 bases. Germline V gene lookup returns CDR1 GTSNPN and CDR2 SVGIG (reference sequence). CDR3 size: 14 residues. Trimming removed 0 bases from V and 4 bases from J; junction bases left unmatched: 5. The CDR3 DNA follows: TGTGCCTGGAGTGTAAACAGGGGCTTCTATGGCTACACCTTC. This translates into CAWSVNRGFYGYTF.

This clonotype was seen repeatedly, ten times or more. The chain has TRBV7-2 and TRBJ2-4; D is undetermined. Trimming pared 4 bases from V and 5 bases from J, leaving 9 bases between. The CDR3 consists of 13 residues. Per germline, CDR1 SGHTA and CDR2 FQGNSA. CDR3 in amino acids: CASSSPTQNIQYF. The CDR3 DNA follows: TGTGCCAGCAGCTCACCTACCCAAAACATTCAGTACTTC.

CDR3 loop: CAIKGQGTARNEQFF. CDR3 DNA: TGTGCCATCAAGGGTCAGGGGACAGCCCGCAATGAGCAGTTCTTC. V and J are TRBV10-3 and TRBJ2-1, with TRBD1 matching 7 bases. V lost 7 bases, J lost 6 bases, and 12 bases stayed unmatched. CDR3 length: 15 amino acids. Germline V gives CDR1 ENHRY, CDR2 SYGVKD.

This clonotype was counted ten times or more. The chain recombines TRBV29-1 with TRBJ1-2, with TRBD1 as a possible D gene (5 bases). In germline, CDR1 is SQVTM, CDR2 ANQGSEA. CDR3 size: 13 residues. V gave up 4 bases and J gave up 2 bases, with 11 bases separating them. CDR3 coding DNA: TGCAGCGTTGTGGGGCGGCAAAACTATGGCTACACCTTC. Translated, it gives CSVVGRQNYGYTF.

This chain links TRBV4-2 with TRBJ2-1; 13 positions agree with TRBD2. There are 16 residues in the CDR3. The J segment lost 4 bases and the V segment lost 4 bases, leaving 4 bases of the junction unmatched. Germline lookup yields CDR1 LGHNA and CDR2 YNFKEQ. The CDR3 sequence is CASSPGTSGAYNEQFF. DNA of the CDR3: TGTGCCAGCAGCCCAGGGACTAGCGGGGCGTACAATGAGCAGTTCTTC.

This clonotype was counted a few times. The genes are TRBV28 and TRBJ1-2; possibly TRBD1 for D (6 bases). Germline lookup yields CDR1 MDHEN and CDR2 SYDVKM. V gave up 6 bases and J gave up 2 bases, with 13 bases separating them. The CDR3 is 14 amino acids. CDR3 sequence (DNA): TGTGCCAGCAGCAGACAAAGGGGGAACTATGGCTACACCTTC. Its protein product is CASSRQRGNYGYTF.

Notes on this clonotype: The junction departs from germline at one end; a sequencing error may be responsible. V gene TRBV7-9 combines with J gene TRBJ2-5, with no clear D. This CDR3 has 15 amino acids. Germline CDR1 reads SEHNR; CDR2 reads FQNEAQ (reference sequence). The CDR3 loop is CASSFPHPTEETQNF. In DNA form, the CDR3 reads TGTGCCAGCAGCTTCCCTCACCCGACGGAAGAGACCCAGAACTTC.

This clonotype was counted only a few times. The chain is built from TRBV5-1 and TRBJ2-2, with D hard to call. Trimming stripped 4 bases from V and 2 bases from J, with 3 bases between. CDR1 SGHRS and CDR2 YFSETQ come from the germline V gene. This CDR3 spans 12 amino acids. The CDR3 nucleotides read TGCGCCAGCAGCACTAACACCGGGGAGCTGTTTTTT. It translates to CASSTNTGELFF.

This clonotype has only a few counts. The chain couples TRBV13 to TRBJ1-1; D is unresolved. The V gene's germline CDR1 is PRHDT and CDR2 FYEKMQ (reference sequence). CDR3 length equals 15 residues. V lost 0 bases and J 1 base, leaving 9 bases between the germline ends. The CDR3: CASSLGRTENTEAFF. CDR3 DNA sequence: TGTGCCAGCAGCTTAGGAAGGACGGAGAACACTGAAGCTTTCTTT.

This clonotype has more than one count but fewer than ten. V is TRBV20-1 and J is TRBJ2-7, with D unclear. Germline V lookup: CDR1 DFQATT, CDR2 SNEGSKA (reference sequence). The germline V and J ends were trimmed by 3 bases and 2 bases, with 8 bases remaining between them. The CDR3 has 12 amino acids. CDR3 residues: CSARGQPYEQYF. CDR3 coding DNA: TGCAGTGCTAGGGGCCAGCCCTACGAGCAGTACTTC.

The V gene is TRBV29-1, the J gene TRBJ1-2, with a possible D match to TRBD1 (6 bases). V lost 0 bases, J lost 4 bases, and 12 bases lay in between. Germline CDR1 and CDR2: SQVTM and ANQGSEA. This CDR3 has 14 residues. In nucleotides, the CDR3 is TGCAGCGTTGAAGATCGGCGGACAGTCTATGGCTACACCTTC. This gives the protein CSVEDRRTVYGYTF.

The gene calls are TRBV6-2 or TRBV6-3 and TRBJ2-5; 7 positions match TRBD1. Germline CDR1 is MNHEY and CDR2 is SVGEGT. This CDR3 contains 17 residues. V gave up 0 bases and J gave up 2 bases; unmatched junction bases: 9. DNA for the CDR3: TGTGCCAGCAGTTACTCGCACATTCGACAGGGTCAAGAGACCCAGTACTTC. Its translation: CASSYSHIRQGQETQYF.

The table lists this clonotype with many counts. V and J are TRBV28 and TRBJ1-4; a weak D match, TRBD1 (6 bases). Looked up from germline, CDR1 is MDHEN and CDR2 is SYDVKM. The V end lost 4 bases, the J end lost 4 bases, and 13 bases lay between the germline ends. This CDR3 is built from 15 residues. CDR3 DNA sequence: TGTGCCAGCAGTTCAACAGGGTACGATAATGAAAAACTGTTTTTT. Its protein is CASSSTGYDNEKLFF.

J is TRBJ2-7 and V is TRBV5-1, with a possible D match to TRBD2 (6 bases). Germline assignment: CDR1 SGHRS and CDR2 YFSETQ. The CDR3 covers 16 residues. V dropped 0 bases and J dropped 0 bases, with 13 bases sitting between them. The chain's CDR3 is CASSLVPGDLSYEQYF. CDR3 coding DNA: TGCGCCAGCAGCTTGGTTCCGGGGGACCTCTCCTACGAGCAGTACTTC. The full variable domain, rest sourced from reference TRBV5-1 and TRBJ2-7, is KAGVTQTPRYLIKTRGQQVTLSCSPISGHRSVSWYQQTPGQGLQFLFEYFSETQRNKGNFPGRFSGRQFSNSRSEMNVSTLELGDSALYLCASSLVPGDLSYEQYFGPGTRLTVT.

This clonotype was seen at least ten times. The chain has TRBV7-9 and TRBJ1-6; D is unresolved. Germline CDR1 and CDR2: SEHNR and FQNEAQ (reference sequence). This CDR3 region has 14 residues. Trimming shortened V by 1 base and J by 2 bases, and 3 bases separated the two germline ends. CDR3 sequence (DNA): TGTGCCAGCAGCTTAGTGGCCTATAATTCACCCCTCCACTTT. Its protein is CASSLVAYNSPLHF.

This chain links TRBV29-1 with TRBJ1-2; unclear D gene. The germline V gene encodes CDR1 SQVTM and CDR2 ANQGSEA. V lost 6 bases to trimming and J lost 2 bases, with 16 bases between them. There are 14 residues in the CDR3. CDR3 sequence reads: CSVPSSQQNYGYTF. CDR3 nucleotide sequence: TGCAGCGTACCTTCCTCACAGCAAAACTATGGCTACACCTTC.